This T cell receptor (beta chain) was documented in a study of blood T cell repertoires in COVID-19. Study-level information: Both acute and convalescent COVID-19 samples were obtained from the United States, Italy and Spain.

Authors' processing steps: Estimation of nucleated cell counts relied on the amplification of reference gene primers. The method was immunoSEQ multiplex PCR; TCRdb's version includes in-frame clones alone and lacks a portion of them. V, J and clone size are taken as reported in that table, and D and trimming were inferred from the DNA itself. The sample consists of around 220,000 clones, roughly 88% of them appearing once. The sequence derives from a man aged 18-30 years with active or convalescent COVID-19. Sequencing was done on a sample of peripheral blood.

CDR3 sequence: CSGDRVGDEQFF. The CDR3 DNA is TGCAGCGGAGACAGGGTAGGCGATGAGCAGTTCTTC. The chain carries TRBV29-1 and TRBJ2-1, with 7 bases that match TRBD1. V lost 7 bases and J lost 8; bases outside the gene matches: 8. This CDR3 has 12 amino acids. Germline V gives CDR1 SQVTM, CDR2 ANQGSEA.